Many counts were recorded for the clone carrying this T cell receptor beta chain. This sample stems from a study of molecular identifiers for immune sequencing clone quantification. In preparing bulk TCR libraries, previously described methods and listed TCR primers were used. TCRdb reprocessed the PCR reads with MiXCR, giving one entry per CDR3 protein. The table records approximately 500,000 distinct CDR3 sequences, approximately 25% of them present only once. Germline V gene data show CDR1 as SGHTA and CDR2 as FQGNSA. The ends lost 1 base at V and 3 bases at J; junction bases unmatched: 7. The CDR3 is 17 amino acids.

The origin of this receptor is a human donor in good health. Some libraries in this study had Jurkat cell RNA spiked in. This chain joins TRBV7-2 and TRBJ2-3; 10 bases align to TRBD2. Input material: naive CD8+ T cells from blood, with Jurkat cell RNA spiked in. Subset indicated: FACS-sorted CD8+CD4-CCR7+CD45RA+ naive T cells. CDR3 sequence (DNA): TGTGCCAGCAGCTTAGGGCCTAGCGGGAGTATGACAGATACGCAGTATTTT. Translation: CASSLGPSGSMTDTQYF.